This T cell receptor beta chain was captured by sequencing in a study of T cells in Graves' hyperthyroidism and ophthalmopathy. For Graves' hyperthyroidism to be stable, ophthalmopathy could not progress within 18 months. It was uncontrolled infection, other autoimmune disease, pregnancy or lactation that excluded patients. Per germline, CDR1 SEHNR and CDR2 FQNEAQ (reference sequence). Trimming removed 1 base at V and 2 bases at J, with 9 bases between. The CDR3 covers 14 residues. Turning to this clonotype: The target antigen is unknown.

Study-wide findings and caveats: Ophthalmopathy was separated from stable hyperthyroidism by a 13 V-J model. Model predictions of ophthalmopathy came a median 6.5 months before onset.

Template material for amplifying TCR beta CDR3 regions consisted of RNA transcripts. Using the HTBI primer set, a first-round RT-PCR was run on the TCR CDR3. TCRdb used MiXCR to reprocess the multiplex PCR reads, holding one entry per CDR3 protein. This sample has approximately 640,000 distinct CDR3 sequences, with roughly 17% found just once. This rearrangement joins TRBV7-9 to TRBJ2-7; TRBD2 might be the D (5 bases). The sequenced sample consisted of blood. This receptor was taken from a man aged 50 or older with Graves' hyperthyroidism. The CDR3 region has the DNA TGTGCCAGCAGCTTAGGGACTCTTGCCTACGAGCAGTACTTC. It yields the protein CASSLGTLAYEQYF.